Each of the 23 T cell receptor beta chains below was sequenced from the same sample in a study of blood T cell repertoires in COVID-19. Measured with immunoSEQ multiplex PCR; TCRdb has only the in-frame clones, and not every one. The sample has nearly 70,000 clones, roughly 88% seen once. Sequencing input: peripheral blood. The receptors come from a woman in her seventies with acute or convalescent COVID-19.

The genes are TRBV3-1 (or the pseudogene TRBV3-2) and TRBJ1-2; TRBD1 might be the D (6 bases). V was shortened by 5 bases and J by 8 bases, with 21 bases between the two germline ends. The CDR3 is 15 amino acids. Per the germline V gene, CDR1 is LGHDT and CDR2 is YNNKEL (reference sequence). As DNA, the CDR3 is TGTGCCAGCAGCGCCCAAAATACAGGGATACAAGGCTACACCTTC. The encoded protein is CASSAQNTGIQGYTF.

This chain links TRBV18 with TRBJ2-7; TRBD1 agrees at 8 bases. V gave up 3 bases and J gave up 0 bases; unmatched junction bases: 4. In germline, CDR1 is KGHSH, CDR2 LQKENI. The CDR3 has 15 residues. CDR3 loop: CASSPGQGSSYEQYF. DNA for the CDR3: TGTGCCAGCTCACCCGGACAGGGCAGCTCCTACGAGCAGTACTTC.

The chain employs TRBV24-1 and TRBJ2-1; 7 nucleotides align to TRBD2. This CDR3 comprises 14 residues. V was pared by 7 bases and J by 6 bases, with 8 bases of the junction left unmatched. Germline CDR1 reads KGHDR; CDR2 reads SFDVKD. The CDR3 bases are TGTGCCACCAGGGGCGCGGGAGTCGGCAATGAGCAGTTCTTC. This codes for CATRGAGVGNEQFF.

The chain links TRBV11-3 to TRBJ2-2; D gene unclear. Looked up from germline, CDR1 is SGHNT and CDR2 is YENEEA. This CDR3 is built from 14 residues. Trimming left V 0 bases short and J 1 base short, with 3 bases between. As DNA, the CDR3 is TGTGCCAGCAGCTTAGAGCGGAACACCGGGGAGCTGTTTTTT. It specifies CASSLERNTGELFF.

This clone was detected once. This rearrangement joins TRBV5-1 to TRBJ2-3, with D perhaps TRBD1 (5 bases). This CDR3 contains 12 residues. From germline, CDR1 is SGHRS and CDR2 YFSETQ. V was pared by 4 bases and J by 8 bases, with 11 bases between. The CDR3 sequence is CASSQTESTQYF. The CDR3 DNA is TGCGCCAGCAGCCAGACAGAGAGTACGCAGTATTTT.

The chain recombines TRBV5-1 with TRBJ1-2; the match to TRBD1 covers 7 bases. The CDR3 sequence is 13 residues long. With 4 bases clipped from V and 4 bases from J, the junction kept 4 bases outside the gene matches. Germline loops: CDR1 SGHRS, CDR2 YFSETQ. The CDR3, as DNA: TGCGCCAGCAGCCAGGGACAGAGCTATGGCTACACCTTC. This encodes CASSQGQSYGYTF.

This chain joins TRBV5-6 and TRBJ1-2; D unresolved. V lost 2 bases and J 0 bases, leaving 8 bases between the germline ends. The CDR3 loop spans 14 amino acids. Germline V gene lookup returns CDR1 SGHDT and CDR2 YYEEEE. The CDR3, as DNA: TGTGCCAGCAGCTTCCCTGCGACTAACTATGGCTACACCTTC. It specifies CASSFPATNYGYTF.

This clone was counted between two and nine times. The chain links TRBV7-2 to TRBJ1-2; a possible D gene is TRBD1 (6 bases). CDR3 size: 14 residues. Germline CDR1 reads SGHTA; CDR2 reads FQGNSA. V was trimmed by 5 bases and J by 8 bases, leaving 18 bases between them. The CDR3 is CASSQSSYRDGYTF. DNA for the CDR3: TGTGCCAGCAGCCAATCCAGTTACAGGGACGGCTACACCTTC.

The rearrangement joins TRBV7-9 to TRBJ2-5, with a weak D call TRBD2 (5 bases). The V end was cut by 0 bases, the J end by 2 bases, with 10 bases between. Germline-derived CDR1 and CDR2 are SEHNR and FQNEAQ (reference sequence). The CDR3 has 15 residues. The CDR3 loop is CASSLALWEQETQYF. The DNA for the CDR3 is TGTGCCAGCAGCTTAGCGCTATGGGAGCAAGAGACCCAGTACTTC.

The chain couples TRBV6-5 to TRBJ2-7; 10 nucleotides align to TRBD1. The V and J ends lost 5 bases and 2 bases, in that order; junction bases with no gene match: 6. CDR1 is MNHEY, CDR2 SVGAGI, per germline. This CDR3 region has 15 residues. The CDR3: CASSRSDRGAYEQYF. CDR3 DNA sequence: TGTGCCAGCAGTCGCTCGGACAGGGGGGCCTACGAGCAGTACTTC.

This chain links TRBV28 with TRBJ1-5; 9 nucleotides align to TRBD1. The germline V gene has CDR1 MDHEN and CDR2 SYDVKM. CDR3 length: 17 residues. The J segment lost 6 bases and the V segment lost 3 bases, leaving 12 bases of the junction unmatched. The CDR3 DNA reads as TGTGCCAGCAGTTTCTCCGGGACAGGGACCCATCGTCAGCCCCAGCATTTT. Amino acid sequence: CASSFSGTGTHRQPQHF.

The chain employs TRBV11-2 and TRBJ2-3; 12 positions match TRBD2. V shed 1 base and J 6 bases; nucleotides not matched to a gene: 8. Germline V lookup: CDR1 SGHAT, CDR2 FQNNGV. The CDR3 has 17 residues. CDR3 bases: TGTGCCAGCAGCTTAGGGCTAGCGGGAGGGCGGGGGGATACGCAGTATTTT. Its protein is CASSLGLAGGRGDTQYF.

A few counts support this clone. The chain recombines TRBV7-2 with TRBJ1-2; D is undetermined. The CDR3 covers 17 residues. Trimming shortened V by 5 bases and J by 2 bases, and 21 bases separated the two germline ends. The germline gives CDR1 SGHTA, CDR2 FQGNSA. DNA of the CDR3: TGTGCCAGCAGCGGTATCCTTATATCCGGGAAGAACTATGGCTACACCTTC. Its translation is CASSGILISGKNYGYTF.

The chain joins TRBV3-1 (or the pseudogene TRBV3-2) to TRBJ1-1, with 9 bases that match TRBD1. Germline trimming cut 6 bases from V and 3 bases from J; bases unmatched to any gene: 11. The CDR3 has 16 amino acids. Looked up from germline, CDR1 is LGHDT and CDR2 is YNNKEL (reference sequence). DNA for the CDR3: TGTGCCAGCAGTTCCGGGACAGGGCTGATGGACACTGAAGCTTTCTTT. It codes for CASSSGTGLMDTEAFF.

CDR3 sequence: CAWSVTGGLYGYTF. The CDR3 coding sequence is TGTGCCTGGAGTGTCACAGGTGGTTTATATGGCTACACCTTC. J is TRBJ1-2 and V is TRBV30, with D perhaps matching TRBD1 (5 bases). Per germline, CDR1 GTSNPN and CDR2 SVGIG (reference sequence). Trimming left V 0 bases short and J 5 bases short, with 13 bases between. The CDR3 sequence is 14 residues long.

This clone was counted a single time. The rearrangement links TRBV2 to TRBJ2-6, with D uncertain. Deletions cut 6 bases from V and 2 bases from J, with 11 bases between. Looked up from germline, CDR1 is SNHLY and CDR2 is FYNNEI. CDR3 length equals 15 residues. The CDR3 region is CASRSYFPGANVLTF. Here the CDR3 DNA reads TGTGCCAGCAGATCTTACTTCCCTGGGGCCAACGTCCTGACTTTC.

This chain connects TRBV6-1 to TRBJ2-7; D gene uncertain. This CDR3 spans 13 amino acids. V was shortened by 2 bases and J by 2 bases, with 7 bases between the two germline ends. Per germline, CDR1 MNHNS and CDR2 SASEGT. The CDR3 DNA reads as TGTGCCAGCAGTGAATCCCGCGCCTACGAGCAGTACTTC. Its protein product is CASSESRAYEQYF.

The chain has TRBV5-5 and TRBJ1-1; D not certain. Germline CDR1 SGHKS, CDR2 YYEKEE (reference sequence). This CDR3 has 15 residues. Trimming cost V 1 base and J 1 base, with 11 bases left between them. The CDR3 loop is CASSLWSGRNTEAFF. CDR3 DNA sequence: TGTGCCAGCAGCTTGTGGTCCGGGAGGAACACTGAAGCTTTCTTT.

The V call is TRBV5-6, the J call TRBJ2-7; D not resolved. Looked up from germline, CDR1 is SGHDT and CDR2 is YYEEEE. The CDR3 extends over 12 amino acids. V lost 3 bases and J 4 bases, leaving 8 bases between the germline ends. The CDR3 nucleotides are TGTGCCAGCAGCTATCAACTTTACGAGCAGTACTTC. Protein product: CASSYQLYEQYF. Using reference TRBV5-6 and TRBJ2-7 for the parts outside the CDR3, the full variable domain is DAGVTQSPTHLIKTRGQQVTLRCSPKSGHDTVSWYQQALGQGPQFIFQYYEEEERQRGNFPDRFSGHQFPNYSSELNVNALLLGDSALYLCASSYQLYEQYFGPGTRLTVT.

The chain employs TRBV6-1 and TRBJ2-7, with 7 bases lining up with TRBD1. The V and J ends lost 1 base and 4 bases, in that order; junction bases with no gene match: 4. Germline-derived CDR1 and CDR2 are MNHNS and SASEGT. The CDR3 extends over 14 amino acids. DNA of the CDR3: TGTGCCAGCAGTGAAGGGGCAGGGGGTTACGAGCAGTACTTC. As protein: CASSEGAGGYEQYF.

The V and J genes are TRBV6-1 and TRBJ1-2; perhaps TRBD1 as D (5 bases). From germline, CDR1 is MNHNS and CDR2 SASEGT. The CDR3 length is 14 residues. V gave up 7 bases and J gave up 8 bases, with 20 bases separating them. CDR3 nucleotide sequence: TGTGCCAGCACCCGGTGGGGGGAAGAGGAAGGCTACACCTTC. It encodes CASTRWGEEEGYTF.

The chain combines TRBV7-8 with TRBJ2-7; D is perhaps TRBD1 (6 bases). This CDR3 region has 16 residues. V shed 1 base and J shed 0 bases, with 13 bases lying between them. Per germline, CDR1 SGHVS and CDR2 FQNEAQ. This CDR3 is CASSLVRAGVSYEQYF. The CDR3 DNA sequence: TGTGCCAGCAGCTTAGTTCGGGCAGGGGTCTCCTACGAGCAGTACTTC.

The CDR3 DNA follows: TGTGCCAGCAGCTTAGCCCGACAGGGGGCCTATCAGCCCCAGCATTTT. The encoded protein is CASSLARQGAYQPQHF. This chain links TRBV11-3 with TRBJ1-5; TRBD1 matches at 10 bases. The CDR3 runs to 16 residues. Trimming cost V 1 base and J 5 bases; bases outside gene matches: 5. CDR1 is SGHNT and CDR2 is YENEEA in the germline V gene.